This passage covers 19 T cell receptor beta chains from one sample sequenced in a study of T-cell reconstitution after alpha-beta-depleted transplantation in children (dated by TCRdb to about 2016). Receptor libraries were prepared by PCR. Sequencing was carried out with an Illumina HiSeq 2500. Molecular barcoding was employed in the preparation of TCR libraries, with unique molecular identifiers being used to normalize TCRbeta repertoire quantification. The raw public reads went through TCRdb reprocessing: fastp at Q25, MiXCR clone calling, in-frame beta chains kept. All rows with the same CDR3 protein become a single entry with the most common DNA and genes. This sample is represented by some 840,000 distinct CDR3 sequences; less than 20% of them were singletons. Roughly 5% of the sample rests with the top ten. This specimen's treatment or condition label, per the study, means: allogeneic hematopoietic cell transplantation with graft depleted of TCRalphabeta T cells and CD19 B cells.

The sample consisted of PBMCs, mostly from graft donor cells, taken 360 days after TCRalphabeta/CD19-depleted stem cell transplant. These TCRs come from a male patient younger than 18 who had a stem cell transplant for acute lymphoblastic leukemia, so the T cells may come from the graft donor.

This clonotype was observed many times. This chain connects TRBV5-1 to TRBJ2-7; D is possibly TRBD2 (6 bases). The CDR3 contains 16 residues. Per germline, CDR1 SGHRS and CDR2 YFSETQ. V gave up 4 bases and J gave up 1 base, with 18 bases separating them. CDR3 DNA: TGCGCCAGCAGCCTACTCGCCGGGACTCCTTCCTACGAGCAGTACTTC. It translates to CASSLLAGTPSYEQYF.

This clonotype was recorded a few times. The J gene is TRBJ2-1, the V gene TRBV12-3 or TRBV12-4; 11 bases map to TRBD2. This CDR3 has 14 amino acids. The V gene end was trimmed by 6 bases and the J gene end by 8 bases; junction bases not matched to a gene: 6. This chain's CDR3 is CASRLAGAVDEQFF. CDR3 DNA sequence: TGTGCCAGCAGACTAGCGGGAGCAGTCGATGAGCAGTTCTTC.

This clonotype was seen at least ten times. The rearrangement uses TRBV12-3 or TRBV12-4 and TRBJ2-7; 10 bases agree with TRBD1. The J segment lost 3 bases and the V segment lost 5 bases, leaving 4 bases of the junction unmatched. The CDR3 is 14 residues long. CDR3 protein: CASSGGQGYYEQYF. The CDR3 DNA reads TGTGCCAGCAGTGGGGGACAGGGGTACTACGAGCAGTACTTC.

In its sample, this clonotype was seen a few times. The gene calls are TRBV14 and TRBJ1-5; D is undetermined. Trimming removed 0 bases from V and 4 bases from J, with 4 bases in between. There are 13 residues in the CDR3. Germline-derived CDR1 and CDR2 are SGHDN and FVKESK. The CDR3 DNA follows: TGTGCCAGCAGCCAAGACCTTAATCAGCCCCAGCATTTT. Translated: CASSQDLNQPQHF.

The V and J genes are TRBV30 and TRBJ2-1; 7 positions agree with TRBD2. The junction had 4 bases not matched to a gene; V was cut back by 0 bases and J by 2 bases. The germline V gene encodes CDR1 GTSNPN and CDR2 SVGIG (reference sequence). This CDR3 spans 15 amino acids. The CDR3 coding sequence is TGTGCCTGGAGTGTACTAGCGCCTGCCTACAATGAGCAGTTCTTC. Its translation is CAWSVLAPAYNEQFF. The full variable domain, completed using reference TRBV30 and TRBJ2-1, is SQTIHQWPATLVQPVGSPLSLECTVEGTSNPNLYWYRQAAGRGLQLLFYSVGIGQISSEVPQNLSASRPQDRQFILSSKKLLLSDSGFYLCAWSVLAPAYNEQFFGPGTRLTVL.

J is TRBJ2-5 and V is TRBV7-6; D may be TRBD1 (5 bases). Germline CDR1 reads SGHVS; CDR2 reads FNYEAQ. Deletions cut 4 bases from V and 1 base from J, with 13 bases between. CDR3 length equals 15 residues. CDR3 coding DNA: TGTGCCAGCAGCTGGGGCCTGGGCCTCCAAGAGACCCAGTACTTC. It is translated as CASSWGLGLQETQYF.

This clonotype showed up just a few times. In nucleotides, the CDR3 is TGTGCCAGCAGCTTCGGACTAGCGGGAGACCGTGAGCAGTTCTTC. It specifies CASSFGLAGDREQFF. V and J are TRBV7-2 and TRBJ2-1; 13 bases are a match to TRBD2. CDR3 size: 15 residues. J lost 9 bases, V lost 3 bases, and 5 bases had no gene match. Germline values: CDR1 SGHTA, CDR2 FQGNSA. Full variable domain (missing parts from reference TRBV7-2 and TRBJ2-1): GAGVSQSPSNKVTEKGKDVELRCDPISGHTALYWYRQSLGQGLEFLIYFQGNSAPDKSGLPSDRFSAERTGGSVSTLTIQRTQQEDSAVYLCASSFGLAGDREQFFGPGTRLTVL.

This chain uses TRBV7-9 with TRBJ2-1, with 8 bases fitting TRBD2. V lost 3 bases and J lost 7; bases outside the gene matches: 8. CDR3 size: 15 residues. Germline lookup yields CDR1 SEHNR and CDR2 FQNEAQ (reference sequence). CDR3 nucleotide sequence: TGTGCCAGCAGCTTTACCGGGAGGGCCGGGAATGAGCAGTTCTTC. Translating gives CASSFTGRAGNEQFF.

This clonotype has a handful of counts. The CDR3 protein is CAVGGAGHRTNTEAFF. The CDR3 DNA reads TGTGCCGTCGGGGGGGCGGGTCACCGCACGAACACTGAAGCTTTCTTT. The V and J genes are TRBV2 and TRBJ1-1; a weak D match, TRBD1 (6 bases). This CDR3 contains 16 residues. Germline V gives CDR1 SNHLY, CDR2 FYNNEI. V shed 11 bases and J shed 1 base, with 23 bases lying between them.

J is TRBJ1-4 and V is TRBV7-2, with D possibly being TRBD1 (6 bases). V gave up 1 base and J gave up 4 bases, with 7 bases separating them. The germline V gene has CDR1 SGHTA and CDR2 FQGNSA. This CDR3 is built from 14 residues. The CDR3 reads CASSLDRDNEKLFF. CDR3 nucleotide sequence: TGTGCCAGCAGCTTAGACAGGGATAATGAAAAACTGTTTTTT.

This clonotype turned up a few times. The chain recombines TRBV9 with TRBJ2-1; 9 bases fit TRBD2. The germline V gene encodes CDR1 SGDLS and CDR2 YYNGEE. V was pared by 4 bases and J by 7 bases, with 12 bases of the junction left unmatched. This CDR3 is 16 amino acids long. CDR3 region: CASSPRGSGSSNEQFF. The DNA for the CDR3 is TGTGCCAGCAGCCCCCGGGGTAGCGGGAGTTCTAATGAGCAGTTCTTC.

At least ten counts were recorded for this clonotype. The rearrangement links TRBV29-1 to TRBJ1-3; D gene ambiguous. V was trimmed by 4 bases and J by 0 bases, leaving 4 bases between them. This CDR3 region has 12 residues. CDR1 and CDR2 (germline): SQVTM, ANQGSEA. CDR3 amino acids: CSVGYSGNTIYF. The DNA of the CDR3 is TGCAGCGTTGGTTACTCTGGAAACACCATATATTTT.

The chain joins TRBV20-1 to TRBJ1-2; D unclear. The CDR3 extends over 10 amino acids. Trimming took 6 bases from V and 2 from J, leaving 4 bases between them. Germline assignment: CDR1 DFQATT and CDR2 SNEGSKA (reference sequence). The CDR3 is CSASNYGYTF. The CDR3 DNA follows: TGCAGTGCATCCAACTATGGCTACACCTTC.

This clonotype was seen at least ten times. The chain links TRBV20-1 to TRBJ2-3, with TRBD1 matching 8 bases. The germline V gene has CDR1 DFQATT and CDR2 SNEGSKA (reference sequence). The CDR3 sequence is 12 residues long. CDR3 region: CSAGGKTDTQYF. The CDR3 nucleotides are TGCAGCGCAGGGGGCAAGACAGATACGCAGTATTTT.

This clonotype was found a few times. DNA of the CDR3: TGTGCCAGCAGCTTAGCGAGCAGGGAGCTGTTTTTT. Its translation is CASSLASRELFF. The chain links TRBV7-9 to TRBJ2-2; D not certain. This CDR3 is built from 12 residues. V was pared by 0 bases and J by 9 bases, with 5 bases between. Germline values: CDR1 SEHNR, CDR2 FQNEAQ (reference sequence).

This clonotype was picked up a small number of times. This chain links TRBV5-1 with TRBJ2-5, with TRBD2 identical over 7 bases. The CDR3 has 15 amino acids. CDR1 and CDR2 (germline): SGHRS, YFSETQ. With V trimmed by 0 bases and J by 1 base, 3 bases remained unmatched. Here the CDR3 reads CASSLGTRVQETQYF. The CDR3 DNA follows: TGCGCCAGCAGCTTGGGGACTAGAGTCCAAGAGACCCAGTACTTC.

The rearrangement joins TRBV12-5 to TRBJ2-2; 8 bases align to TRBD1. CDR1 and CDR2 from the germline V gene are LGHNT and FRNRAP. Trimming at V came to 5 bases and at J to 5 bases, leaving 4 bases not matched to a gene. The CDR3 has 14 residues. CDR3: CASGDDRGTGELFF. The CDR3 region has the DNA TGTGCTAGTGGTGATGACAGGGGAACCGGGGAGCTGTTTTTT.

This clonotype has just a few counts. The CDR3 DNA is TGTGCCAGCAGCCAAGGGACTAGCGGGAGTGTTGGCGAGCAGTTCTTC. It encodes CASSQGTSGSVGEQFF. The V gene is TRBV3-1, the J gene TRBJ2-1; 13 nucleotides align to TRBD2. This CDR3 has 16 residues. Germline V CDR1 and CDR2: LGHDT, YNNKEL (reference sequence). With V trimmed by 1 base and J by 10 bases, 7 bases remained unmatched.

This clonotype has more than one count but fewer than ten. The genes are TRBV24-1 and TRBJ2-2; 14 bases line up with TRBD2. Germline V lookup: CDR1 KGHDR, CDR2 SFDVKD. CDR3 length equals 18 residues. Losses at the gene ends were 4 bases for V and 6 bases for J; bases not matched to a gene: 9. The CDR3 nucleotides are TGTGCCACCAGTGACCCTGGACTAGCGGGAGGCGTTTCCGGGGAGCTGTTTTTT. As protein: CATSDPGLAGGVSGELFF.